The 27 T cell receptor beta chains below all came from one sample that was sequenced in a study of response to subunit inactivated influenza vaccine. Using its own MiXCR run on the RT-PCR reads, TCRdb lists one record per CDR3 protein. The sample shows roughly 570,000 distinct CDR3 sequences, 12% to 15% of them seen only once. The input for sequencing was PBMCs from blood, taken approximately 13 days after vaccination. These receptors were obtained from a man aged 45-60 years who received an inactivated influenza vaccine.

This clonotype has just a few counts. This sequence joins TRBV20-1 and TRBJ2-4; D may be TRBD1 or TRBD2 (5 bases each). V was clipped by 4 bases and J by 5 bases, with 15 bases between them. Germline V gene data show CDR1 as DFQATT and CDR2 as SNEGSKA (reference sequence). The CDR3 has 14 residues. In DNA form, the CDR3 reads TGCAGTGCTACGGGGCGAAATGTCCAAAACATTCAGTACTTC. Translating it yields CSATGRNVQNIQYF.

This clonotype has only a few counts. V and J are TRBV5-1 and TRBJ2-1; TRBD1 matches 11 bases. The length of the CDR3 is 18 residues. Germline V gene data show CDR1 as SGHRS and CDR2 as YFSETQ. V shed 0 bases, J shed 5 bases, and the junction held 10 bases outside the gene matches. DNA of the CDR3: TGCGCCAGCAGCTTGGCCGGGAGGACAGGGGGCCAGGACAATGAGCAGTTCTTC. Its protein product is CASSLAGRTGGQDNEQFF.

This clonotype was counted between two and nine times. This chain uses TRBV5-1 with TRBJ2-2; D gene uncertain. Germline V gene lookup returns CDR1 SGHRS and CDR2 YFSETQ. This CDR3 spans 13 amino acids. Trimming shortened V by 4 bases and J by 5 bases, and 9 bases separated the two germline ends. The CDR3 nucleotides are TGCGCCAGCAGCCATCAGGCGACCGGGGAGCTGTTTTTT. The encoded protein is CASSHQATGELFF.

V is TRBV28 and J is TRBJ2-5; D may correspond to TRBD1 or TRBD2 (5 bases each). This CDR3 contains 17 residues. CDR1 and CDR2 from the germline V gene are MDHEN and SYDVKM. Trimming removed 4 bases from V and 1 base from J, with 19 bases in between. The CDR3 region has the DNA TGTGCCAGCAGTTCGATCCTTATGGGACGCCTCCAAGAGACCCAGTACTTC. Its translation: CASSSILMGRLQETQYF.

This clonotype was recorded once. The CDR3 nucleotides read TGTGCCAGCAGCAACAGGGGGGAGACCCAGTACTTC. Residues: CASSNRGETQYF. The chain joins TRBV7-9 to TRBJ2-5; 8 positions match TRBD1. J was trimmed by 5 bases and V by 5 bases; bases with no gene match: 1. The length of the CDR3 is 12 residues. CDR1 and CDR2 from the germline V gene are SEHNR and FQNEAQ (reference sequence).

The CDR3 DNA sequence: TGCAGTGCTATTTCCGGGAGGCCAGAAGCAGATACGCAGTATTTT. Translation: CSAISGRPEADTQYF. The chain uses TRBV20-1 and TRBJ2-3; 7 bases line up with TRBD2. Germline assignment: CDR1 DFQATT and CDR2 SNEGSKA (reference sequence). The CDR3 totals 15 residues. Trimming took 4 bases from V and 4 from J; bases not matched to a gene: 11.

This rearrangement joins TRBV4-3 to TRBJ1-1; weak D call: TRBD1 (5 bases). The germline V and J ends were trimmed by 2 bases and 1 base, with 11 bases remaining between them. The CDR3 is made up of 15 amino acids. The germline V gene encodes CDR1 LGHNA and CDR2 YSLEER. CDR3 nucleotide sequence: TGCGCCAGCAGCCAACTGCGACAGCCGAACACTGAAGCTTTCTTT. Translation: CASSQLRQPNTEAFF.

The sample holds many counts of this clonotype. The CDR3 coding sequence is TGTGCCAGCAGTTTATTCTATTATGGCCGGTTGGGAGAGACCCAGTACTTC. It is translated as CASSLFYYGRLGETQYF. The rearrangement uses TRBV28 and TRBJ2-5; no clear D. The CDR3 is made up of 17 amino acids. The V end lost 1 base, the J end lost 4 bases, and 19 bases lay between the germline ends. Looked up from germline, CDR1 is MDHEN and CDR2 is SYDVKM. The complete variable domain, with remaining parts taken from reference TRBV28 and TRBJ2-5, reads DVKVTQSSRYLVKRTGEKVFLECVQDMDHENMFWYRQDPGLGLRLIYFSYDVKMKEKGDIPEGYSVSREKKERFSLILESASTNQTSMYLCASSLFYYGRLGETQYFGPGTRLLVL.

This sequence joins TRBV20-1 and TRBJ1-1; D gene uncertain. Deletions cut 2 bases from V and 7 bases from J, with 8 bases between. The V gene's germline CDR1 is DFQATT and CDR2 SNEGSKA (reference sequence). This CDR3 is built from 11 residues. Written as DNA, the CDR3 is TGCAGTGCTAGACGAGTCCGTGAAGCTTTCTTT. Amino acids: CSARRVREAFF.

This clonotype was detected many times. One junction end does not reproduce the germline sequence, and a read error may be involved. The rearrangement links TRBV5-1 to TRBJ2-4, with 7 bases matching TRBD1. CDR1 and CDR2 from the germline V gene are SGHRS and YFSETQ. The CDR3 contains 13 residues. The CDR3 nucleotides are TGTGCCAGCAGCCGGGACAGCAAAAACATTCAGTACTTC. Translated, it gives CASSRDSKNIQYF.

This clonotype was seen more than once but under ten times. This sequence joins TRBV5-1 and TRBJ2-1; 8 nucleotides align to TRBD2. Germline V gene sequence: CDR1 SGHRS, CDR2 YFSETQ. V shed 0 bases and J 7 bases; nucleotides not matched to a gene: 6. This CDR3 is 15 amino acids long. The CDR3 DNA reads TGCGCCAGCAGCTTGGCCCAGCGGGAGTATAATGAGCAGTTCTTC. Protein sequence: CASSLAQREYNEQFF.

This CDR3 reads CASSQVKDRSQTQYF. The DNA of the CDR3 is TGCGCCAGCAGCCAAGTTAAGGACCGGTCTCAGACCCAGTACTTC. The rearrangement uses TRBV4-3 and TRBJ2-5, with D hard to call. Germline V CDR1 and CDR2: LGHNA, YSLEER. This CDR3 spans 15 amino acids. The V end lost 1 base, the J end lost 6 bases, and 15 bases lay between the germline ends.

This clonotype was recorded a few times. The CDR3 loop is CASSSSGGWGTGELFF. Here the CDR3 DNA reads TGTGCCAGCAGTAGCTCAGGGGGCTGGGGCACCGGGGAGCTGTTTTTT. V is TRBV6-1 and J is TRBJ2-2; the match to TRBD1 covers 8 bases. CDR1 is MNHNS and CDR2 is SASEGT in the germline V gene. Losses at the gene ends were 5 bases for V and 4 bases for J; bases not matched to a gene: 9. The CDR3 has 16 residues.

This clonotype turned up a few times. The chain recombines TRBV5-1 with TRBJ2-3; 7 bases agree with TRBD2. The CDR3 sequence is 14 residues long. Germline lookup yields CDR1 SGHRS and CDR2 YFSETQ. V dropped 7 bases and J dropped 9; count of bases not matched to a gene: 14. The CDR3 DNA is TGCGCCAGCCGACTAGCAGGTTTGGCGGAAACGCAGTATTTT. This sequence encodes CASRLAGLAETQYF. The full variable domain, rest sourced from reference TRBV5-1 and TRBJ2-3, is KAGVTQTPRYLIKTRGQQVTLSCSPISGHRSVSWYQQTPGQGLQFLFEYFSETQRNKGNFPGRFSGRQFSNSRSEMNVSTLELGDSALYLCASRLAGLAETQYFGPGTRLTVL.

This chain uses TRBV5-1 with TRBJ2-3; the match to TRBD2 covers 9 bases. J was trimmed by 2 bases and V by 0 bases; bases with no gene match: 7. Germline values: CDR1 SGHRS, CDR2 YFSETQ. This CDR3 region has 17 residues. CDR3 coding DNA: TGCGCCAGCAGCTTGGGGTTGACTAGCGGCCTCACAGATACGCAGTATTTT. Translated: CASSLGLTSGLTDTQYF.

This clonotype came up a few times. V and J are TRBV7-2 and TRBJ2-2; 9 bases match TRBD2. Germline CDR1 is SGHTA and CDR2 is FQGNSA. CDR3 length: 18 amino acids. V lost 0 bases to trimming and J lost 1 base; unmatched junction nucleotides: 6. CDR3 loop: CASSLASLAGMNTGELFF. The CDR3 bases are TGTGCCAGCAGCTTAGCGAGCCTAGCGGGGATGAACACCGGGGAGCTGTTTTTT.

The V call is TRBV6-2 or TRBV6-3, the J call TRBJ2-7, with D perhaps matching TRBD2 (5 bases). This CDR3 spans 15 amino acids. Trimming cost V 3 bases and J 9 bases, with 21 bases left between them. Germline CDR1 and CDR2: MNHEY and SVGEGT. CDR3 nucleotide sequence: TGTGCCAGCAGTTATGGTCCCCCGAGCGCCGGGGTGCAGTACTTC. As protein: CASSYGPPSAGVQYF.

V and J are TRBV5-1 and TRBJ1-5; D perhaps matches TRBD1 (6 bases). Germline-derived CDR1 and CDR2 are SGHRS and YFSETQ. CDR3 length equals 15 residues. V shed 2 bases and J shed 4 bases, with 13 bases lying between them. The CDR3 region is CASSLGGAANQPQHF. CDR3 bases: TGCGCCAGCAGCTTAGGGGGGGCAGCGAATCAGCCCCAGCATTTT.

The chain recombines TRBV20-1 with TRBJ2-7; 12 nucleotides agree with TRBD2. The CDR3 runs 17 residues. Germline V CDR1 and CDR2: DFQATT, SNEGSKA (reference sequence). Trimming cost V 0 bases and J 1 base; bases outside gene matches: 7. Written as DNA, the CDR3 is TGCAGTGCTAGAGATCTCCGACTAGCGGGGGCGTCCTACGAGCAGTACTTC. Protein: CSARDLRLAGASYEQYF.

This clonotype was seen only a few times. This chain joins TRBV7-9 and TRBJ2-7; tentative D call: TRBD2 (6 bases). This CDR3 spans 16 amino acids. V lost 7 bases and J 3 bases, leaving 22 bases between the germline ends. Germline lookup yields CDR1 SEHNR and CDR2 FQNEAQ (reference sequence). Here the CDR3 DNA reads TGTGCCAGCACCCTAGGGAAAGGAACTAGCAACTACGAGCAGTACTTC. Amino acid sequence: CASTLGKGTSNYEQYF.

This clonotype was detected a few times. The chain recombines TRBV12-3 or TRBV12-4 with TRBJ2-3, with a possible D match to TRBD2 (5 bases). Trimming pared 6 bases from V and 5 bases from J, leaving 15 bases between. This CDR3 is 14 amino acids long. CDR3 sequence: CASSRTRSLDTQYF. The CDR3 coding sequence is TGTGCCAGCAGCCGTACTAGGTCGTTAGATACGCAGTATTTT.

There are a few counts of this clonotype. This chain links TRBV7-2 with TRBJ2-1, with a possible D match to TRBD1 (6 bases). Germline loops: CDR1 SGHTA, CDR2 FQGNSA. V lost 2 bases to trimming and J lost 9 bases, with 14 bases between them. The CDR3 has 14 amino acids. CDR3 DNA: TGTGCCAGCAGCTTACCCATGGGGGCCGGTGAGCAGTTCTTC. Translating it yields CASSLPMGAGEQFF.

The chain links TRBV6-1 to TRBJ1-5; weak D call: TRBD1 (6 bases). V was cut by 7 bases and J by 3 bases, with 22 bases left in between. The length of the CDR3 is 17 residues. Germline CDR1 and CDR2: MNHNS and SASEGT. Here the CDR3 DNA reads TGTGCCAGCAAGTCTTACGGGACACTTGATTTCAATCAGCCCCAGCATTTT. This translates into CASKSYGTLDFNQPQHF.

V is TRBV5-1 and J is TRBJ2-7, with 9 bases aligning to TRBD1. With V trimmed by 3 bases and J by 2 bases, 6 bases remained unmatched. This CDR3 has 15 amino acids. Germline V gene data show CDR1 as SGHRS and CDR2 as YFSETQ. CDR3 sequence: CASSWGQGEAYEQYF. The CDR3 DNA follows: TGCGCCAGCAGCTGGGGACAGGGCGAAGCCTACGAGCAGTACTTC.

In this sample, this clonotype turned up many times. The chain employs TRBV28 and TRBJ2-7, with D perhaps matching TRBD2 (6 bases). The CDR3 has 19 residues. Trimming removed 5 bases at V and 0 bases at J, with 26 bases between. Germline CDR1 reads MDHEN; CDR2 reads SYDVKM. CDR3 nucleotide sequence: TGTGCCAGCAGTGTTCTAGGGGCGGGATACATTAATCCCTCCTACGAGCAGTACTTC. Protein: CASSVLGAGYINPSYEQYF.

CDR3 loop: CSARDMIGRGITDTQYF. For the CDR3, the DNA is TGCAGTGCTAGAGATATGATTGGCAGGGGAATCACAGATACGCAGTATTTT. The chain has TRBV20-1 and TRBJ2-3; TRBD1 is a possible D gene (6 bases). Germline values: CDR1 DFQATT, CDR2 SNEGSKA (reference sequence). CDR3 size: 17 residues. V lost 0 bases and J 2 bases, leaving 18 bases between the germline ends.

This clonotype was counted a single time. The genes are TRBV18 and TRBJ1-4; D remains unclear. V was cut by 2 bases and J by 7 bases, with 14 bases left in between. This CDR3 comprises 15 residues. CDR1 and CDR2 (germline): KGHSH, LQKENI. The DNA of the CDR3 is TGTGCCAGCTCACCAATGAGGACGGGTAGTGAAAAACTGTTTTTT. Encoded protein: CASSPMRTGSEKLFF.